This TCR beta chain came from a study of T cell responses to AZD1222 COVID-19 vaccine (dated by TCRdb to the early 2020s). Broadly, across the study: Because spike-specific TCR depth and breadth did not differ between the two schedules, AZD1222 recipients who got a second dose at roughly 4 weeks were pooled with those who got a second dose at roughly 12 weeks. A total of approximately 230 trial participants underwent TCR sequencing, of whom 207 received two doses of AZD1222 and about 25 received two doses of the MenACWY control vaccine. Trial participants were enrolled into age subgroups of 18-55, 56-69 and 70-plus years, which contained 148, 28 and 57 TCR-sequenced participants, respectively.

The CDR3 regions of human TCRbeta chains were analyzed by immunosequencing. In the paper's pipeline: TCRs in the repertoires were compared against a reference library of SARS-CoV-2-specific TCRs that had been generated with the MIRA antigen-specificity platform. Breadth meant the fraction of unique TCRs that were SARS-CoV-2-associated, whereas depth meant the fraction of total T cells that were SARS-CoV-2-associated. Using the MIRA data, each spike-specific TCR was mapped to the spike region that the TCR reacts to and placed in a CD4 or CD8 class. Log10-transformed breadth and depth values were compared by one-way ANOVA with Sidak's multiple comparisons tests. Entries here come from immuneACCESS through TCRdb and include only in-frame sequences with V and J called. Some clones fail to appear in such tables; in the studies checked, an unresolved V gene covers under half of the shortfall, and the cause of the remainder is unknown. The V and J calls and clone size are taken from that table; D and trimming were inferred from the DNA. This sample comprises approximately 140,000 clones, 94% of them detected only once. The ten largest clonotypes hold 1.3% of the sample.

General findings and caveats noted by the study authors: Because no day 14 peak-response samples were available, repertoires were characterized only after the peak T cell response. The vaccine-associated CD4 TCRs covered the entire spike protein, and the dominant responses fell in regions 160-218 and 743-854. After two AZD1222 doses, spike-specific TCR breadth and depth were significantly higher than at day 0 and than in MenACWY recipients. Conclusions about previously exposed vaccinees were limited because only six or seven AZD1222 recipients were SARS-CoV-2 seropositive at baseline. Most participants were white British and females outnumbered males, and the authors suggested that clonal diversity may have been underestimated. Reportedly, almost half of the unique spike-specific TCRs recognized epitopes lying outside the regions that are mutated in the B.1.351 and B.1.1.7 variants. In the small 56-69-year group, the increase in depth fell short of significance, most likely because of low power.

As encoded in the germline V gene, CDR1 is SNHLY while CDR2 is FYNNEI. Trimming leaves V shorter by 7 bases and J shorter by 6 bases, with the junction holding 4 bases beyond the gene matches. Reading from cysteine to valine, the CDR3 counts 12 amino acids. The only DNA kept is the CDR3, 36 bases in frame from the first base. A note on this clone: Its antigen remains unidentified. No base quality information exists; no much larger clone differs at one position.

In the paper's terms, the time point label means: baseline before first vaccination. Samples from vaccinated people were obtained from the UK trials COV001 and COV002, which included a single-blind randomized controlled phase 2/3 trial of AZD1222 (ChAdOx1 nCoV-19) in healthy adults. Trial participant PBMC samples were collected at day 0 and day 28 after the second dose for TCRbeta chain sequencing. This specimen consisted of peripheral blood, obtained on day 0 of AZD1222 vaccination. The rearranged chain carries TRBV2 and TRBJ2-7, with TRBD2 matching 9 junction bases. The sequence was obtained from an adult in good health. The nucleotide sequence reads TGTGCCAGCAAAGCTAGCGGGACCGAGCAGTACGTC. Translated, this is CASKASGTEQYV.